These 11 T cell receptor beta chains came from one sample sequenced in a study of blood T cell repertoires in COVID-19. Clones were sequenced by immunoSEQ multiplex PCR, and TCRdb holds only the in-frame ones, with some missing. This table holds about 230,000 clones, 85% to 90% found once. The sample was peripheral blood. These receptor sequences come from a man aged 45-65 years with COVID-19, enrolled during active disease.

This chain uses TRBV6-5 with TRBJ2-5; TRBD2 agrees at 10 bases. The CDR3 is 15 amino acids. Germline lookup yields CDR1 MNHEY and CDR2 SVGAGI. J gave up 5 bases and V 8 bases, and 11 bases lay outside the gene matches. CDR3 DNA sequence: TGTGCCAGCGGGGCGAGAAGCGGGAGGGGGGAGACCCAGTACTTC. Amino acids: CASGARSGRGETQYF.

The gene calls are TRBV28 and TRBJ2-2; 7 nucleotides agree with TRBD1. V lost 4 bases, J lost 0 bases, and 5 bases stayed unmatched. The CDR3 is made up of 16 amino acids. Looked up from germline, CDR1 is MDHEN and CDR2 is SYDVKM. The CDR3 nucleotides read TGTGCCAGCAGTTCAACCGGGACAGCGAACACCGGGGAGCTGTTTTTT. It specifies CASSSTGTANTGELFF.

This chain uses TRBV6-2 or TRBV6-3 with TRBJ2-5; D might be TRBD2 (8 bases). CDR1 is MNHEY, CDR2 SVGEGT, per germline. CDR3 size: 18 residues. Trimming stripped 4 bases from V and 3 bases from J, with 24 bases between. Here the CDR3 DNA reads TGTGCCAGCAGTTCCTGGACAGGCCCGGGAGCGGGAGAAGAGACCCAGTACTTC. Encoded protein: CASSSWTGPGAGEETQYF.

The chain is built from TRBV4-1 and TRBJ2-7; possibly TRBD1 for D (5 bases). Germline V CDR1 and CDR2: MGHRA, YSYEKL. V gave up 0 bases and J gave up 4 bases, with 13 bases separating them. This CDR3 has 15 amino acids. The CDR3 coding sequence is TGCGCCAGCAGCCAAGAAAGGGGCAGGGATTACGAGCAGTACTTC. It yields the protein CASSQERGRDYEQYF.

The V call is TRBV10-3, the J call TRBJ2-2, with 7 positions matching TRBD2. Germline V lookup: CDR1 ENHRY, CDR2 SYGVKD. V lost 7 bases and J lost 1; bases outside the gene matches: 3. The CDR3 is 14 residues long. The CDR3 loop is CAIKGGRNTGELFF. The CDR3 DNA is TGTGCCATCAAAGGCGGGAGGAACACCGGGGAGCTGTTTTTT.

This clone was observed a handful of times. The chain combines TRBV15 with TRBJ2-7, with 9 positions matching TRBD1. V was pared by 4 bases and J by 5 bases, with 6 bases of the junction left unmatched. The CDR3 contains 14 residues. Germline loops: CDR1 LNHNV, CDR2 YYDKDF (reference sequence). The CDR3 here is CATSKSGQGHEQYF. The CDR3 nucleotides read TGTGCCACCAGCAAATCGGGACAGGGCCACGAGCAGTACTTC.

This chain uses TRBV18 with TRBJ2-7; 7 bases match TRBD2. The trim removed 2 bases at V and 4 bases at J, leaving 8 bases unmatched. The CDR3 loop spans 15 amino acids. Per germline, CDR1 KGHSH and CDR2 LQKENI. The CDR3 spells CASSPGRGNGYEQYF. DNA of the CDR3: TGTGCCAGCTCACCAGGGAGGGGCAATGGTTACGAGCAGTACTTC.

In nucleotides, the CDR3 is TGTGCCAGCAGCAAACAGGGTCAACTAGCCAAAAACATTCAGTACTTC. Translating gives CASSKQGQLAKNIQYF. The chain employs TRBV21-1 and TRBJ2-4; whether TRBD1, the table's D call, matches the DNA was not checked. TRBV21-1 is shown as a pseudogene. CDR3 length: 16 residues.

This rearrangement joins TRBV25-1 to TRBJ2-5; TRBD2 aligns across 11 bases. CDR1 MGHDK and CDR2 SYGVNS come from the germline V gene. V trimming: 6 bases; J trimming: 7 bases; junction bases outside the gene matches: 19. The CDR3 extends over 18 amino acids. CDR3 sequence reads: CASSEKCLAGGQPGTQYF. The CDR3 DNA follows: TGTGCCAGCAGCGAAAAGTGTCTAGCGGGGGGCCAACCGGGGACCCAGTACTTC. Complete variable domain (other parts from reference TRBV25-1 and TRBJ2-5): EADIYQTPRYLVIGTGKKITLECSQTMGHDKMYWYQQDPGMELHLIHYSYGVNSTEKGDLSSESTVSRIRTEHFPLTLESARPSHTSQYLCASSEKCLAGGQPGTQYFGPGTRLLVL.

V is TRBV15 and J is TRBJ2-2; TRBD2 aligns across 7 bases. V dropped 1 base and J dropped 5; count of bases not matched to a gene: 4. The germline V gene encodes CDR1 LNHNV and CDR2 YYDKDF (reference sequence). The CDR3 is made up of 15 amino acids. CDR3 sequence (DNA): TGTGCCACCAGCAGAGTCGGGGGGAGGACCGGGGAGCTGTTTTTT. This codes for CATSRVGGRTGELFF.

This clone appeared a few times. CDR3 loop: CASSRERGEAFF. Written as DNA, the CDR3 is TGTGCCAGCAGTAGAGAGCGTGGTGAAGCTTTCTTT. The chain employs TRBV27 and TRBJ1-1; D uncertain. V shed 5 bases and J shed 7 bases, with 11 bases lying between them. Germline CDR1 is MNHEY and CDR2 is SMNVEV (reference sequence). The length of the CDR3 is 12 residues.